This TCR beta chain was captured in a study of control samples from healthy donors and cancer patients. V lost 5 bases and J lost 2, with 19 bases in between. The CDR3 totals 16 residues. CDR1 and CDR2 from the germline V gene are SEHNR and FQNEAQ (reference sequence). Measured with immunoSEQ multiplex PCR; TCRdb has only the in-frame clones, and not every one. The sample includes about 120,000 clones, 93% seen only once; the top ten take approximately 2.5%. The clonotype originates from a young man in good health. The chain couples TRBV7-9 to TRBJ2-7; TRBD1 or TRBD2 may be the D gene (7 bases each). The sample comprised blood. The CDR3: CASSGPPRGGPYEQYV. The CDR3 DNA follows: TGTGCCAGCAGCGGCCCCCCCAGGGGGGGCCCCTACGAGCAGTACGTC.